This T cell receptor (beta chain) stems from a study of shared clonotypes between healthy human individuals. Regarding the study as a whole: Naive subsets generally exceeded memory subsets in estimated richness.

TCRdb's copy holds only in-frame clones and misses some; the assay was immunoSEQ multiplex PCR. The profile shows around 2.3 million clones, roughly 95% of them singletons. The CDR3 length is 13 residues. From germline, CDR1 is SGHKS and CDR2 YYEKEE (reference sequence). Trimming took 0 bases from V and 3 from J, leaving 7 bases between them. Concerning this clone itself: The antigen is not known.

The chain couples TRBV5-5 to TRBJ2-7; unclear D gene. Specimen: naive CD4+ T cells sorted from blood. Stated subset: CD45RA+ positively selected. This TCR was sampled from a man between 18 and 29 years old in good health. This CDR3 is CASSLGNRYEQYF. CDR3 coding DNA: TGTGCCAGCAGCTTGGGTAATCGCTACGAGCAGTACTTC. Looking up the rest from reference TRBV5-5 and TRBJ2-7 gives the full variable domain: DAGVTQSPTHLIKTRGQQVTLRCSPISGHKSVSWYQQVLGQGPQFIFQYYEKEERGRGNFPDRFSARQFPNYSSELNVNALLLGDSALYLCASSLGNRYEQYFGPGTRLTVT.